This T cell receptor (beta chain) was captured by sequencing in a study of blood T cells in healthy people across ages. A second PCR, run for roughly 7 to 11 cycles, used a sample-barcoded 5' primer plus a J-beta primer mix. TCRdb re-called the 5' RACE reads through MiXCR, storing one row per CDR3 protein. The sample has some 1.5 million distinct CDR3 sequences; roughly 43% are singletons. This clonotype was observed a few times. This CDR3 region has 13 residues. The V end lost 5 bases, the J end lost 1 base, and 9 bases lay between the germline ends. Germline V gene sequence: CDR1 MNHEY, CDR2 SMNVEV (reference sequence).

Sequenced material: blood. The sequence derives from a young woman in good health. The V and J genes are TRBV27 and TRBJ2-7; no definite D call. The CDR3 bases are TGTGCCAGCAGTCATTCACAGTCCTACGAGCAGTACTTC. This encodes CASSHSQSYEQYF.